This T cell receptor (beta chain) is drawn from a study of shared clonotypes between healthy human individuals. Study-wide results and caveats: Represented genetic and exposure-history diversity was restricted by having few donors.

It was CD45RO-negative cells, positively selected for CCR7, that made up naive CD8 cells, with terminally differentiated effector memory CD45RA+ cells excluded. All of the donors resided in Nashville, Tennessee, and each was a Caucasian adult. The input for sorted-subset replicate PCRs was around 0.2 ug DNA, 25,000 to 35,000 T cell genomes. Clones were read by immunoSEQ multiplex PCR, and TCRdb kept only the in-frame ones, dropping some. The table lists millions of clones, approximately 94% of them singletons. This CDR3 is 15 amino acids long. V was cut by 2 bases and J by 4 bases, with 14 bases left in between. Germline CDR1 SGHTA, CDR2 FQGNSA. Concerning this clone: What it binds is not known.

This TCR was sampled from a man aged 18-30 years in good health. Some clones in this sample may be carry-over from other donors' samples. The material sequenced was naive CD8+ T cells from PBMCs. This chain connects TRBV7-2 to TRBJ1-2; a weak D match, TRBD1 (6 bases). DNA of the CDR3: TGTGCCAGCAGCTTAACCTTTGGAGGGGGCTATGGCTACACCTTC. Translation gives CASSLTFGGGYGYTF.